This record concerns one T cell receptor (beta chain) sequence. Its antigen is currently unknown. Libraries were prepared by immunoSEQ multiplex PCR; TCRdb keeps only in-frame clonotypes and omits some of them. Of about 61,000 clones listed, around 73% are singletons. This entry belongs to a study of vaccination effects on CD4 cells after COVID-19. The CDR3 totals 13 residues. Trimming pared 4 bases from V and 10 bases from J, leaving 14 bases between. Looked up from germline, CDR1 is ENHRY and CDR2 is SYGVKD. Viral peptide pool expansion of antigen-specific CD4+ T cells preceded sequencing in the ViraFEST assay. At the end of 9 to 11 days of culture, CD4+ T cells were isolated. Vaccine administered to participants consisted of two doses of either BNT162b2 or mRNA-1273.

The clonotype comes from a human donor who received a COVID-19 vaccine. V usage is TRBV10-3 and J usage is TRBJ2-1, with D maybe TRBD1 (6 bases). This sample comprised CD4+ T cells from PBMCs cultured with HCoV-229E spike peptides, obtained after COVID-19 vaccination. CDR3 sequence: CAISVLQRGEQFF. The CDR3 DNA reads as TGTGCCATCAGTGTCCTTCAGAGGGGGGAGCAGTTCTTC.